This paragraph covers one T cell receptor beta chain sequence. The target antigen is unknown. These data originate in a study of T cells in Graves' hyperthyroidism and ophthalmopathy. Study observations and caveats: Median prediction lead before ophthalmopathy onset was 6.5 months with the model.

With 11 bases removed from V and 3 bases from J, the gap between germline ends came to 17 bases. Germline V lookup: CDR1 MNHEY, CDR2 SMNVEV (reference sequence). This CDR3 has 13 amino acids. RNA transcripts were the template for amplifying TCR beta CDR3 regions. The primer set for the first-round RT-PCR of the TCR CDR3 was HTBI. From the multiplex PCR reads, TCRdb called clonotypes with MiXCR, one entry per CDR3 protein. The sample has some 210,000 distinct CDR3 sequences, under 20% seen once. Patients between 18 and 65 years old had hyperthyroidism, newly diagnosed and lasting under 2 months. The sequence came from a man aged 50-59 years with Graves' hyperthyroidism. The chain carries TRBV27 and TRBJ2-7, with a weak D call TRBD1 (5 bases). What was sequenced was blood. The CDR3 nucleotides are TGTGCCGCAAGCCAGGGTGTTCGCTACGAGCAGTACTTC. Amino acid sequence: CAASQGVRYEQYF.